One TCR beta chain is described in this entry. These data are taken from a study of CD8+ T cells in alopecia areata. Once RNA had been extracted, it was reverse transcribed into cDNA to act as the sequencing template. Assay used: immunoSEQ multiplex PCR; TCRdb lists only in-frame clones, some missing. The sample consists of 170,000 or so clones, roughly 60% of them appearing once. Trimming shortened V by 1 base and J by 4 bases, and 10 bases separated the two germline ends. The CDR3 is 14 residues long. Germline values: CDR1 LGHNA, CDR2 YSLEER. The chain couples TRBV4-3 to TRBJ1-2, with D tentatively TRBD1 (5 bases). This material consisted of CD4+ T cells sorted from blood, taken at week 0. The TCR originated in a human donor with alopecia areata. CDR3 loop: CASSQAGESYGYTF. The CDR3 nucleotides are TGCGCCAGCAGCCAAGCGGGGGAGTCCTATGGCTACACCTTC.